Listed here are 32 T cell receptor beta chains from one sample, sequenced in a study of T cell changes during pregnancy in multiple sclerosis. Data came from immunoSEQ multiplex PCR; TCRdb stores just in-frame clones and leaves some out. The sample includes some 100,000 clones, about nine tenths of them seen just once. This specimen consisted of peripheral blood, obtained after pregnancy. The receptors originated from a female donor with multiple sclerosis, enrolled in a pregnancy study.

The chain is built from TRBV29-1 and TRBJ2-1, with D possibly matching TRBD1 (5 bases). Germline V CDR1 and CDR2: SQVTM, ANQGSEA. Trimming stripped 4 bases from V and 5 bases from J, with 15 bases between. This CDR3 region has 14 residues. CDR3 nucleotide sequence: TGCAGCGTTGCCAGGGTATTAGGGAACAATGAGCAGTTCTTC. This encodes CSVARVLGNNEQFF.

This sequence joins TRBV25-1 and TRBJ1-2, with TRBD1 as a possible D gene (6 bases). The CDR3 covers 12 residues. Germline-derived CDR1 and CDR2 are MGHDK and SYGVNS. The V end lost 6 bases, the J end lost 3 bases, and 8 bases lay between the germline ends. The CDR3 here is CASSRQDYGYTF. The CDR3 DNA follows: TGTGCCAGCAGCCGACAGGACTATGGCTACACCTTC.

The chain uses TRBV27 and TRBJ2-1, with 8 nucleotides matching TRBD1. The CDR3 runs 15 residues. With 5 bases clipped from V and 6 bases from J, the junction kept 9 bases outside the gene matches. CDR1 and CDR2 from the germline V gene are MNHEY and SMNVEV (reference sequence). The chain's CDR3 is CASSVIFTGGNEQFF. The CDR3 DNA sequence: TGTGCCAGCAGTGTGATATTTACAGGGGGCAATGAGCAGTTCTTC.

The chain couples TRBV13 to TRBJ2-2; TRBD1 aligns across 8 bases. Trimming cost V 3 bases and J 1 base; bases outside gene matches: 10. Germline V gene data show CDR1 as PRHDT and CDR2 as FYEKMQ (reference sequence). This CDR3 spans 18 amino acids. CDR3 in amino acids: CASSFGQGSTWNTGELFF. Here the CDR3 DNA reads TGTGCCAGCAGCTTTGGACAGGGAAGTACTTGGAACACCGGGGAGCTGTTTTTT.

This rearrangement joins TRBV11-2 to TRBJ1-2; weak D call: TRBD1 (6 bases). This CDR3 spans 15 amino acids. Trimming pared 1 base from V and 8 bases from J, leaving 17 bases between. CDR1 and CDR2 (germline): SGHAT, FQNNGV. As DNA, the CDR3 is TGTGCCAGCAGCTTAGTGTACTCAGGGGCCCAGGGCTACACCTTC. As protein: CASSLVYSGAQGYTF.

The rearrangement joins TRBV5-1 to TRBJ1-1; 11 bases align to TRBD1. This CDR3 contains 16 residues. Trimming took 0 bases from V and 5 from J; bases not matched to a gene: 6. Looked up from germline, CDR1 is SGHRS and CDR2 is YFSETQ. CDR3 amino acids: CASSLVGQGAVTEAFF. In DNA, the CDR3 is TGCGCCAGCAGCTTGGTTGGACAGGGGGCTGTGACTGAAGCTTTCTTT.

The chain couples TRBV2 to TRBJ1-1; 11 bases agree with TRBD1. This CDR3 has 16 residues. Per germline, CDR1 SNHLY and CDR2 FYNNEI. With V trimmed by 6 bases and J by 1 base, 7 bases remained unmatched. Written as DNA, the CDR3 is TGTGCCAGCAGACCGGACAGGGGGCGAGGGAACACTGAAGCTTTCTTT. This translates into CASRPDRGRGNTEAFF.

This sequence joins TRBV6-5 and TRBJ2-3; possibly TRBD2 for D (6 bases). Per germline, CDR1 MNHEY and CDR2 SVGAGI. The CDR3 sequence is 16 residues long. V lost 4 bases and J lost 5, with 19 bases in between. The CDR3 loop is CASSSSVAEGVDTQYF. The CDR3 DNA sequence: TGTGCCAGCAGTTCATCGGTAGCGGAGGGTGTAGATACGCAGTATTTT.

The chain carries TRBV20-1 and TRBJ2-7; TRBD1 is a possible D gene (6 bases). This CDR3 comprises 11 residues. The germline V gene encodes CDR1 DFQATT and CDR2 SNEGSKA (reference sequence). Trimming shortened V by 6 bases and J by 6 bases, and 12 bases separated the two germline ends. The CDR3 sequence: CSALLGGEQYF. In DNA form, the CDR3 reads TGCAGTGCCCTGTTAGGGGGCGAGCAGTACTTC.

V is TRBV9 and J is TRBJ2-3; no clear D. This CDR3 contains 16 residues. V was cut by 3 bases and J by 0 bases, with 14 bases left in between. CDR1 is SGDLS, CDR2 YYNGEE, per germline. CDR3 protein: CASSALQATSTDTQYF. The CDR3 DNA sequence: TGTGCCAGCAGCGCCCTTCAAGCTACTAGCACAGATACGCAGTATTTT.

The chain recombines TRBV11-2 with TRBJ2-1; a possible D gene is TRBD1 (6 bases). V lost 5 bases, J lost 5 bases, and 10 bases lay in between. The CDR3 consists of 13 residues. Looked up from germline, CDR1 is SGHAT and CDR2 is FQNNGV. This CDR3 reads CASSLDRNNEQFF. The CDR3 bases are TGTGCCAGCAGCCTCGACAGGAACAATGAGCAGTTCTTC.

This chain joins TRBV18 and TRBJ1-5, with D perhaps TRBD1 (5 bases). The CDR3 consists of 15 residues. Germline V gene sequence: CDR1 KGHSH, CDR2 LQKENI. V was trimmed by 6 bases and J by 2 bases, leaving 14 bases between them. CDR3 nucleotides: TGTGCCAGCTCCCTCTCGGGGGTTGGCAATCAGCCCCAGCATTTT. It is translated as CASSLSGVGNQPQHF.

V and J are TRBV19 and TRBJ1-5, with 10 bases identical to TRBD1. The V gene end was trimmed by 6 bases and the J gene end by 2 bases; junction bases not matched to a gene: 7. The V gene's germline CDR1 is LNHDA and CDR2 SQIVND (reference sequence). The CDR3 is made up of 16 amino acids. Written as DNA, the CDR3 is TGTGCCAGTAGCACGACAGGGGGCGGGGGCAATCAGCCCCAGCATTTT. It codes for CASSTTGGGGNQPQHF. Using reference TRBV19 and TRBJ1-5 for the parts outside the CDR3, the full variable domain is DGGITQSPKYLFRKEGQNVTLSCEQNLNHDAMYWYRQDPGQGLRLIYYSQIVNDFQKGDIAEGYSVSREKKESFPLTVTSAQKNPTAFYLCASSTTGGGGNQPQHFGDGTRLSIL.

This clone has a single count. V is TRBV2 and J is TRBJ1-5, with TRBD1 identical over 7 bases. The CDR3 totals 18 residues. Germline V gene lookup returns CDR1 SNHLY and CDR2 FYNNEI. Trimming cost V 7 bases and J 0 bases; bases outside gene matches: 15. CDR3 region: CASILDREFGSSNQPQHF. CDR3 nucleotide sequence: TGTGCCAGCATTTTAGACAGGGAATTCGGTAGTAGCAATCAGCCCCAGCATTTT.

This clone was seen more than once but under ten times. The chain links TRBV5-8 to TRBJ2-7, with 9 bases that match TRBD2. This CDR3 contains 15 residues. The germline CDR1 and CDR2 sequences are SGHTS and YDEGEE. Germline trimming cut 4 bases from V and 6 bases from J; bases unmatched to any gene: 11. CDR3 DNA: TGTGCCAGCAGCACTCGATTAGCGGGAGCGCGCGAGCAGTACTTC. Translated: CASSTRLAGAREQYF.

This chain uses TRBV7-9 with TRBJ1-6, with a tentative D call TRBD1 (5 bases). V lost 5 bases and J 0 bases, leaving 20 bases between the germline ends. Germline V gene data show CDR1 as SEHNR and CDR2 as FQNEAQ (reference sequence). The CDR3 has 19 amino acids. CDR3 bases: TGTGCCAGCAGCCCCGAGGGGCAAAGGGGAGGCTCCTATAATTCACCCCTCCACTTT. Its translation is CASSPEGQRGGSYNSPLHF.

Here the CDR3 reads CASSPGTGHGYTF. CDR3 bases: TGTGCCAGCAGCCCGGGGACAGGGCATGGCTACACCTTC. The chain has TRBV7-3 and TRBJ1-2; TRBD1 matches 9 bases. Germline assignment: CDR1 SGHTA and CDR2 FQGTGA. The CDR3 length is 13 residues. The J segment lost 6 bases and the V segment lost 5 bases, leaving 4 bases of the junction unmatched.

The chain links TRBV13 to TRBJ2-7; TRBD1 matches at 12 bases. The CDR3 loop spans 15 amino acids. CDR1 PRHDT and CDR2 FYEKMQ come from the germline V gene (reference sequence). With 5 bases clipped from V and 2 bases from J, the junction kept 4 bases outside the gene matches. CDR3 sequence: CASSIRDRGPYEQYF. The DNA of the CDR3 is TGTGCCAGCAGCATCCGGGACAGGGGGCCCTACGAGCAGTACTTC.

This sequence joins TRBV19 and TRBJ1-1, with 9 positions matching TRBD1. The CDR3 has 15 residues. With V trimmed by 3 bases and J by 3 bases, 5 bases remained unmatched. Looked up from germline, CDR1 is LNHDA and CDR2 is SQIVND (reference sequence). Here the CDR3 reads CASSIKQGAHTEAFF. The CDR3 DNA follows: TGTGCCAGTAGTATCAAACAGGGGGCTCACACTGAAGCTTTCTTT.

V and J are TRBV7-2 and TRBJ2-7; 8 bases line up with TRBD1. Losses at the gene ends were 5 bases for V and 2 bases for J; bases not matched to a gene: 5. The CDR3 is 14 residues long. Germline CDR1 reads SGHTA; CDR2 reads FQGNSA. In nucleotides, the CDR3 is TGTGCCAGCAGCCCAGACAGGGGCCCCTACGAGCAGTACTTC. Residues: CASSPDRGPYEQYF.

The V call is TRBV29-1, the J call TRBJ2-1, with 7 positions matching TRBD2. CDR3 length equals 13 residues. Trimming at V came to 7 bases and at J to 7 bases, leaving 10 bases not matched to a gene. From germline, CDR1 is SQVTM and CDR2 ANQGSEA. The CDR3 nucleotides are TGCAGCGACGTTCAGGGCGGGAGTAATGAGCAGTTCTTC. It codes for CSDVQGGSNEQFF.

This chain links TRBV9 with TRBJ2-2, with a possible D match to TRBD2 (6 bases). The V end was cut by 4 bases, the J end by 7 bases, with 17 bases between. Per germline, CDR1 SGDLS and CDR2 YYNGEE. CDR3 length equals 15 residues. As DNA, the CDR3 is TGTGCCAGCAGCCTGCAGGTCGGGGGAGACGGGGAGCTGTTTTTT. This sequence encodes CASSLQVGGDGELFF.

The chain has TRBV27 and TRBJ1-6; D is unresolved. The V gene's germline CDR1 is MNHEY and CDR2 SMNVEV (reference sequence). V shed 5 bases and J shed 7 bases, with 15 bases lying between them. CDR3 length equals 15 residues. CDR3 DNA: TGTGCCAGCAGTCCGACTGCTCCACCCAATTCACCCCTCCACTTT. Encoded protein: CASSPTAPPNSPLHF.

The rearrangement links TRBV30 to TRBJ1-4, with 7 positions matching TRBD1. There are 13 residues in the CDR3. Looked up from germline, CDR1 is GTSNPN and CDR2 is SVGIG (reference sequence). J lost 5 bases, V lost 8 bases, and 8 bases had no gene match. DNA of the CDR3: TGTGCCGGAAACAGGGGTGAGAATGAAAAACTGTTTTTT. Protein: CAGNRGENEKLFF.

The gene calls are TRBV9 and TRBJ2-5, with D tentatively TRBD2 (7 bases). The CDR3 consists of 18 residues. V was pared by 0 bases and J by 1 base, with 19 bases between. Germline-derived CDR1 and CDR2 are SGDLS and YYNGEE. DNA of the CDR3: TGTGCCAGCAGCGTAGGGGGGGGCGGGGGAGCACTCCAAGAGACCCAGTACTTC. This encodes CASSVGGGGGALQETQYF.

This chain uses TRBV29-1 with TRBJ2-1, with 8 bases identical to TRBD2. The CDR3 runs 14 residues. Per the germline V gene, CDR1 is SQVTM and CDR2 is ANQGSEA. The V and J ends lost 7 bases and 8 bases, in that order; junction bases with no gene match: 13. CDR3 residues: CSGLAGITGDEQFF. The CDR3 bases are TGCAGCGGCCTAGCGGGCATAACGGGGGATGAGCAGTTCTTC.

V gene TRBV7-9 combines with J gene TRBJ1-3; a possible D gene is TRBD1 (5 bases). This CDR3 has 19 amino acids. Per germline, CDR1 SEHNR and CDR2 FQNEAQ (reference sequence). V dropped 4 bases and J dropped 0 bases, with 22 bases sitting between them. In nucleotides, the CDR3 is TGTGCCAGCAGCTCATATGACAGCAGTGGGATATCCTCTGGAAACACCATATATTTT. Translation: CASSSYDSSGISSGNTIYF.

The chain has TRBV5-1 and TRBJ2-7; 9 bases are a match to TRBD2. Germline trimming cut 0 bases from V and 0 bases from J; bases unmatched to any gene: 4. CDR3 size: 16 residues. Germline V gives CDR1 SGHRS, CDR2 YFSETQ. The CDR3 here is CASSLVASGISYEQYF. The DNA for the CDR3 is TGCGCCAGCAGCTTGGTGGCTAGCGGGATCTCCTACGAGCAGTACTTC.

A single count supports this clone. The rearrangement joins TRBV29-1 to TRBJ2-7; a weak D match, TRBD2 (5 bases). The CDR3 is 12 amino acids. Germline CDR1 reads SQVTM; CDR2 reads ANQGSEA. The V and J ends lost 7 bases and 1 base respectively, with 11 bases between them. The CDR3 loop reads CSAGLRSYEQYF. In DNA form, the CDR3 reads TGCAGCGCCGGACTGCGGTCCTACGAGCAGTACTTC.

The chain carries TRBV7-2 and TRBJ2-7; 10 bases line up with TRBD1. Germline CDR1 SGHTA, CDR2 FQGNSA. This CDR3 has 14 residues. With 5 bases clipped from V and 6 bases from J, the junction kept 7 bases outside the gene matches. The CDR3 DNA reads as TGTGCCAGCAGCCAATGGACAGGGGGGCGCGAGCAGTACTTC. It translates to CASSQWTGGREQYF.

The V and J genes are TRBV27 and TRBJ1-6; 9 nucleotides agree with TRBD1. V gave up 5 bases and J gave up 4 bases; unmatched junction bases: 3. Germline V gives CDR1 MNHEY, CDR2 SMNVEV (reference sequence). This CDR3 has 15 amino acids. The CDR3 nucleotides are TGTGCCAGCAGTCCCGGGACAGGGTATAATTCACCCCTCCACTTT. Translation: CASSPGTGYNSPLHF.

Regarding this clone: This may stem from a read error, because a much larger clone lies one nucleotide away. The same CDR3 can be traced to other DNA sequences in this sample. V and J are TRBV30 and TRBJ2-2; TRBD2 agrees at 9 bases. Germline CDR1 and CDR2: GTSNPN and SVGIG (reference sequence). The CDR3 is 15 amino acids. J was trimmed by 3 bases and V by 0 bases; bases with no gene match: 2. The CDR3 region is CAWSVLAGDTGELFF. DNA of the CDR3: TGTGCCTGGAGTGTATTAGCGGGAGACACCGGGGAGCTGTTTTTT.